The TCR beta chain described here comes from a study of regulatory T cells in long-lasting Graves disease. CDR3 size: 15 residues. V was trimmed by 2 bases and J by 2 bases, leaving 10 bases between them. Time point in this sample: newly diagnosed GD, antithyroid drugs for less than 3 months. Generation of the TCR library employed RNA extracted from PBMCs. The source of the patients was an endocrinology department in Xi'an, China. Libraries of TCR beta came from iRepertoire HTBI primers plus Arm-PCR of CDR3 regions. TCRdb reprocessed the multiplex PCR reads via MiXCR and lists one record per CDR3 protein. Counted here are 350,000 to 500,000 distinct CDR3 sequences, about a sixth occurring once; the ten biggest clones make up 20% to 25%. These data also formed part of another study, on T cells in Graves' hyperthyroidism and ophthalmopathy.

This sequence originates from a woman in her late teens or twenties with Graves disease. Sequencing was performed on peripheral blood mononuclear cells (PBMCs), taken at new diagnosis, from a patient treated with antithyroid drugs. The V call is TRBV12-3 or TRBV12-4, the J call TRBJ1-5; D unclear. CDR3 amino acids: CASSLTGPGNQPQHF. Written as DNA, the CDR3 is TGTGCCAGCAGTTTAACCGGGCCAGGCAATCAGCCCCAGCATTTT.